These T cell receptor beta chains were read from a single sample in a study of HIV-infected children after antiretroviral therapy interruption. Using its own MiXCR run on the 3' RACE reads, TCRdb lists one record per CDR3 protein. The table lists approximately 96,000 distinct CDR3 sequences, approximately 6.9% of them singletons, with 0.85% to 1.2% in the top ten. This specimen consisted of CD45RA+ CD4+ T cells from PBMCs, pooled from several time points, obtained from a donor given antiretroviral therapy, either interrupted or continuous. These receptors were obtained from a pool of human donors with HIV. Both conserved end residues are part of each CDR3. The order of the fields is D gene, V gene, J gene, clone size, CDR3 DNA, CDR3 protein. The D gene is left open where the match is weak. Clone size is shown for a subset of rows, as once, few, many or a class of expanded clone.

>-|TRBV14|TRBJ2-2|many
TGTGCCAGCAGCCAGGCAGCGTCGCAAGAGCTGTTTTTT
CASSQAASQELFF
>-|TRBV7-8|TRBJ2-2|-
TGTGCCAGCAGCTTAGGAGTTAGGGTGAACACCGGGGAGCTGTTTTTT
CASSLGVRVNTGELFF
>-|TRBV7-3|TRBJ2-2|many
TGTGCCAGCAGCTTAGAAGGGTTTCGTGGCCTTTTAACCGGGGAGCTGTTTTTT
CASSLEGFRGLLTGELFF
>TRBD1|TRBV19|TRBJ2-3|-
TGTGCCAGTAGTAAAAGGGGGCGCGAAGATACGCAGTATTTT
CASSKRGREDTQYF
>-|TRBV14|TRBJ1-1|-
TGTGCCAGCAGCCAGCGAATCTGGGACGCTGAAGCTTTCTTT
CASSQRIWDAEAFF
>-|TRBV11-2|TRBJ2-1|-
TGTGCCAGCAGCTTAGAAGCGTCTTTTAGGGGCAATGAGCAGTTCTTC
CASSLEASFRGNEQFF
>-|TRBV19|TRBJ2-3|many
TGTGCCAGCCGGGACGGCCCGGGCACAGATACGCAGTATTTT
CASRDGPGTDTQYF
>TRBD2|TRBV4-1|TRBJ2-5|-
TGCGCCAGCAGCCGTACGGGACTAGCGGGAGTCCCAGAGACCCAGTACTTC
CASSRTGLAGVPETQYF
>-|TRBV2|TRBJ2-3|many
TGTGCCAGCAGGAGGGCAGATACGCAGTATTTT
CASRRADTQYF
>TRBD1|TRBV6-4|TRBJ1-1|once
TGTGCCAGCATCGGACAGGGAATGAACACTGAAGCTTTCTTT
CASIGQGMNTEAFF
>TRBD2|TRBV3-1|TRBJ2-1|few
TGTGCCAGCAGCCAAAGGGCGGGGGGCCCAGAGGAGCAGTTCTTC
CASSQRAGGPEEQFF
>TRBD2|TRBV19|TRBJ2-1|-
TGTGCCAGTAGTATGGCCCTAGCGGGGGGGGGCAATGAGCAGTTCTTC
CASSMALAGGGNEQFF
>-|TRBV10-2|TRBJ2-3|many
TGCGCCAGCAGTGAGATACAGGACACAGATACGCAGTATTTT
CASSEIQDTDTQYF
>-|TRBV20-1|TRBJ2-3|many
TGCAGTGCTAGAGATCGAAAAGGGCGGGGAGGAAGTAGCACAGATACGCAGTATTTT
CSARDRKGRGGSSTDTQYF
>TRBD2|TRBV6-6|TRBJ2-2|many
TGTGCCAGCACTAGCGGGGGGGCCAATACCGGGGAGCTGTTTTTT
CASTSGGANTGELFF
>TRBD1|TRBV7-9|TRBJ2-5|few
TGTGCCAGCAGCTTAACTACAGGGGGAGAGACCCAGTACTTC
CASSLTTGGETQYF
>-|TRBV3-1|TRBJ2-3|many
TGTGCCAGCAGCCAAGCAATAGCGACAGTCACAGATACGCAGTATTTT
CASSQAIATVTDTQYF
>-|TRBV3-1|TRBJ2-1|many
TGTGCCAGCAGCCTAAGCGGTGAGCAGTTCTTC
CASSLSGEQFF
>-|TRBV5-1|TRBJ2-6|many
TGCGCCAGCACCCGCACCCACTCTGGGGCCAACGTCCTGACTTTC
CASTRTHSGANVLTF
>TRBD1|TRBV20-1|TRBJ1-1|many
TGCAGTGCAACCGGGACAGTCAACACTGAAGCTTTCTTT
CSATGTVNTEAFF
>-|TRBV3-1|TRBJ1-1|many
TGTGCCAGCAGCCAAGGTAGGCAGAGGAACACTGAAGCTTTCTTT
CASSQGRQRNTEAFF
>-|TRBV6-6|TRBJ1-5|many
TGTGCCAGCAGTTACCGGATGCAGAGCCTTAATCAGCCCCAGCATTTT
CASSYRMQSLNQPQHF
>-|TRBV28|TRBJ2-7|-
TGTGCCAGCAGCAAATTCAGCACCAGCTCCTACGAGCAGTACTTC
CASSKFSTSSYEQYF
>-|TRBV5-1|TRBJ1-6|many
TGCGCCAGCAGCTTGGGAGACAGAAGTAATTCACCCCTCCACTTT
CASSLGDRSNSPLHF
>-|TRBV12-3/TRBV12-4|TRBJ1-1|few
TGTGCCAGCAGTCTTGGGGTTGAGAGGCCTGAAGCTTTCTTT
CASSLGVERPEAFF
>TRBD2|TRBV12-3/TRBV12-4|TRBJ2-7|many
TGTGCCAGCAGTTTACAATTGTCGGGGACTAGCTCGGACGAGCAGTACTTC
CASSLQLSGTSSDEQYF
>-|TRBV6-2/TRBV6-3|TRBJ2-7|many
TGTGCCAGCAGTTACGGGGGGGAGCAGTACTTC
CASSYGGEQYF
>TRBD1|TRBV7-3|TRBJ1-1|few
TGTGCCAGCAGTACCGCAGGGGGCCGAGGCACTGAAGCTTTCTTT
CASSTAGGRGTEAFF
>-|TRBV12-3/TRBV12-4|TRBJ1-2|many
TGTGCCAGCAGCCACGCACGTAACTATGGCTACACCTTC
CASSHARNYGYTF
>-|TRBV12-3/TRBV12-4|TRBJ2-7|many
TGTGCCAGCAGTTCCCGGGACCTTAGCGAGCAGTACTTC
CASSSRDLSEQYF
>TRBD2|TRBV7-9|TRBJ2-4|many
TGTGCCAGCAGCCCAGGGAGGGCCGGGGACATTCAGTACTTC
CASSPGRAGDIQYF
>TRBD1|TRBV19|TRBJ2-1|many
TGTGCCATTGCGGGACAGGGTTTAGATGAGCAGTTCTTC
CAIAGQGLDEQFF
>-|TRBV7-3|TRBJ2-5|many
TGTGCCAGCAGCCCACGAGGGTTCGGGGAGACCCAGTACTTC
CASSPRGFGETQYF